This T cell receptor (beta chain) appears in the sequencing data of a study of Tregs in tolerant kidney transplant recipients (dated by TCRdb to between 2017 and 2020). Broadly, across the study: The study used TCRbeta sequencing to identify donor-specific regulatory T cells before combined kidney and bone marrow transplantation, then tracked those cells after transplant. The paper's findings and limits, for the study overall: Expanding Tregs with activated donor B cells appeared to identify the most biologically relevant and donor-specific TCRbeta repertoire. Donor-specific Treg expansion exceeded global Treg expansion in tolerant patients, suggesting antigen-driven rather than nonspecific expansion. Because the PCR primers were changed over time for some patients, nucleotide-level comparison could not be performed across the samples from those patients. Because only a small number of patients were included, the study had limitations, and the results will need to be validated in larger populations as well as under other immunosuppression protocols. Biological reproducibility was not directly addressed, though technical replication error appeared minimal.

This sample's time point label indicates: 6 months after combined kidney and bone marrow transplant. Transplants used related donors with nonmyeloablative bone marrow transplantation; mixed chimerism was transient in the human trials. Unstimulated Tregs (CD4+CD25+CD127-), CD4+ non-Tregs (CD4+CD25-), CD4 and CD8 cells were FACS-sorted from thawed PBMCs. 4 combined kidney and bone marrow transplant recipients from the ITN036ST trial were included as patients, and samples were available only from these trial subjects. Healthy control blood was separated into PBMCs by Ficoll density gradient and cryopreserved, and patient PBMCs were collected both before and after transplant. For TCRbeta CDR3 sequencing, genomic DNA from the sorted cells was extracted using the QIAGEN DNeasy Blood and Tissue Kit. High-throughput TCRbeta CDR3 sequencing was carried out commercially through immunoSEQ, with PCR amplification with bias correction and internal controls included. The study's processing was this. A unique productive TCRbeta sequence was defined by the CDR3 nucleotide sequence when primers matched, and otherwise by the CDR3 amino acid sequence together with the Vbeta and Jbeta genes. To correct sorting error, sequences shared between sorted populations at a frequency ratio of 2:1 or less were removed; the rest were assigned to the higher population. Sequences were defined as donor-reactive when expanded at least 5-fold in CFSE-low cells versus unstimulated cells and present at a frequency of at least 0.01% in CFSE-low cells. Jensen-Shannon divergence calculated on the top 100 TCRbeta sequences ranked by frequency was used to measure repertoire divergence. When a sample had multiple sequencing runs, each run was corrected for sorting error separately and the runs were then pooled. TCRdb re-hosts the immuneACCESS table, in-frame sequences only. Its copies lack some clones; in the studies checked, an unresolved V gene accounts for under half of them, and the cause for the rest is not known. D and trimming come from the DNA, and the V and J calls and clone size come from that table. The sample table contains roughly 70,000 clones; only one count was recorded for more than 75% of them. The ten largest clones add up to about 4% of the sample.

Remarks on this clone: No antigen is known for it. No base qualities exist here, and no much larger clone lies one base off it.

The CDR3 measures 12 amino acids from cysteine to phenylalanine. CDR3 DNA is the only sequence kept; it has 36 bases, read in frame from the first base. CDR1 is given as SGHAT and CDR2 as FQNNGV, both from the germline V gene. V drops 3 bases and J drops 7 bases, leaving 9 bases in between. This material consisted of CD4+ T cells from blood (PBMCs), taken 6 months after the transplant. The clonotype originates from a human patient who received a combined kidney and bone marrow transplant. After a transplant, the donor of the graft may account for some T cells. The chain links TRBV11-2 with TRBJ1-1; matching of 5 bases hints at TRBD1 as the D gene. Read as DNA, the sequence is TGTGCCAGCAGCTTCCCTCAGGGTGAAGCTTTCTTT. Translated, this gives CASSFPQGEAFF. The variable domain in full, with residues beyond the CDR3 obtained from the reference TRBV11-2 and TRBJ1-1 genes, is EAGVAQSPRYKIIEKRQSVAFWCNPISGHATLYWYQQILGQGPKLLIQFQNNGVVDDSQLPKDRFSAERLKGVDSTLKIQPAKLEDSAVYLCASSFPQGEAFFGQGTRLTVV.